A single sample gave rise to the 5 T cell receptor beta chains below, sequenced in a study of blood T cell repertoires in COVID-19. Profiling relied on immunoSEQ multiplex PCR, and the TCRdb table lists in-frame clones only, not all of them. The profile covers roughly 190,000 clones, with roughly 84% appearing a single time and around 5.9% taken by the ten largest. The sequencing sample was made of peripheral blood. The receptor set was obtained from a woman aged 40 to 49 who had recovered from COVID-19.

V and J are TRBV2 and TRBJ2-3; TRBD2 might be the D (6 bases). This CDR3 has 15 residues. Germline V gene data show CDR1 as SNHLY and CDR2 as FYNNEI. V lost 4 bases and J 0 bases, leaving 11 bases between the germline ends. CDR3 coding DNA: TGTGCCAGCAGTGTGCAGGGACTGAGCACAGATACGCAGTATTTT. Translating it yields CASSVQGLSTDTQYF. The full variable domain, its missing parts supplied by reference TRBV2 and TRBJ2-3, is EPEVTQTPSHQVTQMGQEVILRCVPISNHLYFYWYRQILGQKVEFLVSFYNNEISEKSEIFDDQFSVERPDGSNFTLKIRSTKLEDSAMYFCASSVQGLSTDTQYFGPGTRLTVL.

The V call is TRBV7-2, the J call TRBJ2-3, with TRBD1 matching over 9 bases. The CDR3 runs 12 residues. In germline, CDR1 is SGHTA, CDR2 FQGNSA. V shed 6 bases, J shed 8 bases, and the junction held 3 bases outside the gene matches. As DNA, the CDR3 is TGTGCCAGCAGACGACAGGGGGGTACGCAGTATTTT. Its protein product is CASRRQGGTQYF.

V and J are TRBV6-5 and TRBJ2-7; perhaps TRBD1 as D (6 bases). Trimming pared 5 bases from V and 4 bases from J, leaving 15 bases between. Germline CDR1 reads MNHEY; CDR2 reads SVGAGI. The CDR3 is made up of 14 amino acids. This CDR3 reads CASSRVGAGYEQYF. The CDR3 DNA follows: TGTGCCAGCAGTAGGGTGGGGGCAGGGTACGAGCAGTACTTC.

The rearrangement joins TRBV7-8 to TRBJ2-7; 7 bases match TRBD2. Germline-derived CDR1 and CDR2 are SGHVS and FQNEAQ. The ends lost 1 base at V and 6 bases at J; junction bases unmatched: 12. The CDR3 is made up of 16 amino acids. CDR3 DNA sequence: TGTGCCAGCAGCTTAGAAGCGGGGCTATTCTCCGGCGAGCAGTACTTC. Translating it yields CASSLEAGLFSGEQYF.

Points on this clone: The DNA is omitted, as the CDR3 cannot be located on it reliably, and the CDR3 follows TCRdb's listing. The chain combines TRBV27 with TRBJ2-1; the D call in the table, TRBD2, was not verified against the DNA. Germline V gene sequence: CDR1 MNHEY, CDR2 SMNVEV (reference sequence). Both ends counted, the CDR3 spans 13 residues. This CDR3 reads CASSFGEGNEQFF.